This entry is about one TCR beta chain. Clones were read by immunoSEQ multiplex PCR, and TCRdb kept only the in-frame ones, dropping some. The sample includes around 50,000 clones, over 90% of them seen just once. Germline CDR1 and CDR2: MNHEY and SVGAGI. This CDR3 contains 13 residues. V gave up 5 bases and J gave up 2 bases, with 7 bases separating them. This sample was taken from a study of T cell changes during pregnancy in multiple sclerosis. The input for sequencing was CD4+ T cells from peripheral blood mononuclear cells, taken after pregnancy. The chain joins TRBV6-5 to TRBJ2-1; D remains ambiguous. This receptor was obtained from a female donor in good health, enrolled as a control in a pregnancy study. CDR3 region: CASSRYTYNEQFF. Written as DNA, the CDR3 is TGTGCCAGCAGTCGTTACACCTACAATGAGCAGTTCTTC.